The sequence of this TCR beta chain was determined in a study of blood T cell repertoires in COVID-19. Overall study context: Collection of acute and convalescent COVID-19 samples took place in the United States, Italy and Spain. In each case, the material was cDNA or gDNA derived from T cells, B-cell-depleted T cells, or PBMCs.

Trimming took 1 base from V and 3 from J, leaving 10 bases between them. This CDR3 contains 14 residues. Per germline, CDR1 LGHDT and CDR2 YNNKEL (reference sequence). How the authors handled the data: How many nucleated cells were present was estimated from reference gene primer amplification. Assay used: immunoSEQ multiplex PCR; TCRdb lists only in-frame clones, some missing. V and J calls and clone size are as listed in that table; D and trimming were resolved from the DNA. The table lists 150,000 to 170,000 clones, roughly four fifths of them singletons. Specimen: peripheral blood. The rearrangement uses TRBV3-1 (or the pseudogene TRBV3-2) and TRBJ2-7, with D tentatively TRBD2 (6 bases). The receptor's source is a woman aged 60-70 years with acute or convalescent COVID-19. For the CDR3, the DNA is TGTGCCAGCAGCCAAGTCGGGGGACGCTACGAGCAGTACTTC. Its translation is CASSQVGGRYEQYF.